This paragraph covers one T cell receptor beta chain sequence. These data belong to a study of blood T cell repertoires in COVID-19. Study summary: COVID-19 samples, acute and convalescent, were from the United States, Italy and Spain. Nucleic acid was either cDNA or gDNA, and it came from T cells, B-cell-depleted T cells, or PBMCs.

V dropped 6 bases and J dropped 6 bases, with 11 bases sitting between them. The length of the CDR3 is 13 residues. Germline CDR1 is SGHTA and CDR2 is FQGTGA. Assay used: immunoSEQ multiplex PCR; TCRdb lists only in-frame clones, some missing. The data hold around 200,000 clones, with 80% to 90% observed a single time. The TCR sequence derives from a human donor with active or convalescent COVID-19. The donor label of this sample is uncertain. The sample comprised peripheral blood. J is TRBJ2-2 and V is TRBV7-3; D call uncertain. CDR3 sequence: CASSSVAPGELFF. For the CDR3, the DNA is TGTGCCAGCAGTTCTGTGGCTCCCGGGGAGCTGTTTTTT. Looking up the rest from reference TRBV7-3 and TRBJ2-2 gives the full variable domain: GAGVSQTPSNKVTEKGKYVELRCDPISGHTALYWYRQSLGQGPEFLIYFQGTGAADDSGLPNDRFFAVRPEGSVSTLKIQRTERGDSAVYLCASSSVAPGELFFGEGSRLTVL.